Following are 19 T cell receptor beta chains from one sample sequenced in a study of OX40 agonist ivuxolimab in advanced cancers. Clones were sequenced by immunoSEQ multiplex PCR, and TCRdb holds only the in-frame ones, with some missing. The sample gives tens of thousands of clones, 75% to 90% of which show up once; about 0.99% is in the top ten. The sample in question was CD4+ or CD8+ T cells sorted from blood, obtained in a trial of the OX40 agonist ivuxolimab. Receptors originate from an adult with an advanced solid tumor such as melanoma, head and neck, liver or kidney cancer.

This sequence joins TRBV27 and TRBJ2-7; TRBD1 aligns across 8 bases. Germline V gives CDR1 MNHEY, CDR2 SMNVEV (reference sequence). The CDR3 runs to 13 residues. V lost 5 bases to trimming and J lost 6 bases; unmatched junction nucleotides: 6. The CDR3 coding sequence is TGTGCCAGCAGTCCAGGGGGCAGGATCGAGCAGTACTTC. Translated: CASSPGGRIEQYF.

About this clone: One end of the junction is discordant with germline, which a read error may explain. DNA of the CDR3: TGTGCCAGCAGCCGCGACAGGCCCAAGGTTTCCTTC. It codes for CASSRDRPKVSF. This chain joins TRBV11-2 and TRBJ1-2; a weak D match, TRBD1 (6 bases). CDR1 and CDR2 (germline): SGHAT, FQNNGV. The CDR3 loop spans 12 amino acids. Combining the CDR3 with reference TRBV11-2 and TRBJ1-2 gives the whole variable domain EAGVAQSPRYKIIEKRQSVAFWCNPISGHATLYWYQQILGQGPKLLIQFQNNGVVDDSQLPKDRFSAERLKGVDSTLKIQPAKLEDSAVYLCASSRDRPKVSFGSGTRLTVV.

The gene calls are TRBV6-1 and TRBJ1-3; no firm D call. This CDR3 has 17 residues. Per germline, CDR1 MNHNS and CDR2 SASEGT. Trimming took 1 base from V and 0 from J, leaving 13 bases between them. Here the CDR3 DNA reads TGTGCCAGCAGTGAAGTTATTTTGGCCTACTCTGGAAACACCATATATTTT. As protein: CASSEVILAYSGNTIYF.

The chain uses TRBV10-1 and TRBJ2-3; maybe TRBD2 (6 bases). V shed 0 bases and J shed 4 bases, with 8 bases lying between them. Germline CDR1 and CDR2: WNHNN and SYGVQD (reference sequence). CDR3 length equals 14 residues. The CDR3 here is CASSESGGPDTQYF. The CDR3 region has the DNA TGCGCCAGCAGTGAGTCCGGGGGTCCAGATACGCAGTATTTT.

The CDR3 DNA follows: TGCGCCAGCAGCCCCGGGACTAGCGGATTAGAGACCCAGTACTTC. As protein: CASSPGTSGLETQYF. The chain has TRBV5-1 and TRBJ2-5, with 11 bases lining up with TRBD2. V lost 4 bases, J lost 4 bases, and 6 bases stayed unmatched. Germline V gene lookup returns CDR1 SGHRS and CDR2 YFSETQ. There are 15 residues in the CDR3. Looking up the rest from reference TRBV5-1 and TRBJ2-5 gives the full variable domain: KAGVTQTPRYLIKTRGQQVTLSCSPISGHRSVSWYQQTPGQGLQFLFEYFSETQRNKGNFPGRFSGRQFSNSRSEMNVSTLELGDSALYLCASSPGTSGLETQYFGPGTRLLVL.

The chain couples TRBV28 to TRBJ2-5; 9 bases match TRBD2. The J call may be incorrect, as the DNA end agrees better with TRBJ2-7. CDR3 size: 14 residues. Looked up from germline, CDR1 is MDHEN and CDR2 is SYDVKM. The DNA for the CDR3 is TGTGCCAGCAGTTTATCGCTAGCGGGGTACGAGCAGTACTTC. It encodes CASSLSLAGYEQYF.

The chain recombines TRBV9 with TRBJ1-2, with a weak D call TRBD1 (6 bases). The CDR3 extends over 16 amino acids. Germline CDR1 SGDLS, CDR2 YYNGEE. The V and J ends lost 0 bases and 4 bases respectively, with 16 bases between them. The CDR3 region has the DNA TGTGCCAGCAGCGTAGGGGGTACGGACAGCGCCTATGGCTACACCTTC. Its translation: CASSVGGTDSAYGYTF.

The chain links TRBV7-2 to TRBJ2-7; 7 bases map to TRBD2. The CDR3 is made up of 14 amino acids. V gave up 6 bases and J gave up 0 bases; unmatched junction bases: 5. From germline, CDR1 is SGHTA and CDR2 FQGNSA. The CDR3 here is CASSRRGTSYEQYF. The CDR3, as DNA: TGTGCCAGCAGTCGGCGGGGGACCTCCTACGAGCAGTACTTC.

The chain employs TRBV7-8 and TRBJ1-4, with D possibly TRBD1 on 6 matching bases. The CDR3 has 16 amino acids. Germline V lookup: CDR1 SGHVS, CDR2 FQNEAQ. Deletions cut 1 base from V and 7 bases from J, with 16 bases between. CDR3 bases: TGTGCCAGCAGCTTAGGCCTCGGGCAGGGGACTGAAAAACTGTTTTTT. This encodes CASSLGLGQGTEKLFF.

This chain links TRBV6-4 with TRBJ2-3; D call uncertain. This CDR3 region has 15 residues. The germline V gene encodes CDR1 MRHNA and CDR2 SNTAGT. Trimming removed 4 bases from V and 0 bases from J, with 11 bases in between. The CDR3 reads CASSVGPGSTDTQYF. The DNA for the CDR3 is TGTGCCAGCAGTGTCGGGCCGGGTAGCACAGATACGCAGTATTTT.

J is TRBJ1-1 and V is TRBV11-1; D possibly corresponds to TRBD1 (5 bases). The V gene lost 5 bases and the J gene lost 4 bases, with 14 bases spanning the gap. The CDR3 is 14 residues long. CDR1 SGHAT and CDR2 FQDESV come from the germline V gene (reference sequence). CDR3 nucleotides: TGTGCCAGCAGCCGGGGATGGGGGGGCACTGAAGCTTTCTTT. It encodes CASSRGWGGTEAFF.

The V call is TRBV11-2, the J call TRBJ1-4, with 11 bases fitting TRBD1. CDR1 and CDR2 (germline): SGHAT, FQNNGV. The CDR3 length is 16 residues. V gave up 0 bases and J gave up 11 bases; unmatched junction bases: 8. CDR3 sequence: CASSLDPGQGVGKLFF. CDR3 DNA: TGTGCCAGCAGCTTAGACCCGGGACAGGGGGTAGGGAAACTGTTTTTT.

The chain links TRBV18 to TRBJ1-2, with D perhaps TRBD1 (6 bases). V was cut by 4 bases and J by 4 bases, with 16 bases left in between. The CDR3 sequence is 15 residues long. Germline loops: CDR1 KGHSH, CDR2 LQKENI. CDR3 DNA sequence: TGTGCCAGCTCACTTATCCCAGGGGACGGCTATGGCTACACCTTC. Translation: CASSLIPGDGYGYTF.

The chain has TRBV2 and TRBJ1-5; D is uncertain. V lost 4 bases and J lost 2, with 12 bases in between. The CDR3 extends over 15 amino acids. Looked up from germline, CDR1 is SNHLY and CDR2 is FYNNEI. CDR3 residues: CASSVRASGNQPQHF. The CDR3 nucleotides read TGTGCCAGCAGTGTAAGGGCGTCTGGCAATCAGCCCCAGCATTTT.

CDR3 amino acids: CASSPRAAENQPQHF. CDR3 bases: TGTGCCAGCTCACCCCGGGCGGCAGAAAATCAGCCCCAGCATTTT. V is TRBV18 and J is TRBJ1-5; D is unresolved. This CDR3 is built from 15 residues. Germline CDR1 is KGHSH and CDR2 is LQKENI. V dropped 3 bases and J dropped 4 bases, with 13 bases sitting between them. Filled out from reference TRBV18 and TRBJ1-5, the complete variable domain reads NAGVMQNPRHLVRRRGQEARLRCSPMKGHSHVYWYRQLPEEGLKFMVYLQKENIIDESGMPKERFSAEFPKEGPSILRIQQVVRGDSAAYFCASSPRAAENQPQHFGDGTRLSIL.

This sequence joins TRBV27 and TRBJ1-3; D gene ambiguous. This CDR3 has 13 residues. V lost 5 bases and J lost 0, with 5 bases in between. Per germline, CDR1 MNHEY and CDR2 SMNVEV (reference sequence). CDR3 bases: TGTGCCAGCAGTGGCAGCTCTGGAAACACCATATATTTT. Residues: CASSGSSGNTIYF.

V usage is TRBV5-5 and J usage is TRBJ2-3, with D possibly matching TRBD2 (6 bases). Trimming took 4 bases from V and 4 from J, leaving 19 bases between them. This CDR3 is built from 16 residues. In germline, CDR1 is SGHKS, CDR2 YYEKEE (reference sequence). The CDR3 DNA follows: TGTGCCAGCAGCCCCGGTAATTTGGGGGAGGCAGATACGCAGTATTTT. It yields the protein CASSPGNLGEADTQYF. Supplemented by reference TRBV5-5 and TRBJ2-3, the full variable domain reads DAGVTQSPTHLIKTRGQQVTLRCSPISGHKSVSWYQQVLGQGPQFIFQYYEKEERGRGNFPDRFSARQFPNYSSELNVNALLLGDSALYLCASSPGNLGEADTQYFGPGTRLTVL.

The chain is built from TRBV6-4 and TRBJ2-1; D is unresolved. From germline, CDR1 is MRHNA and CDR2 SNTAGT. Trimming shortened V by 2 bases and J by 9 bases, and 14 bases separated the two germline ends. CDR3 length equals 14 residues. CDR3 region: CASSDRPYLSEQFF. For the CDR3, the DNA is TGTGCCAGCAGTGACAGACCATACTTGAGTGAGCAGTTCTTC.

V gene TRBV5-1 combines with J gene TRBJ2-4; D is perhaps TRBD2 (7 bases). In germline, CDR1 is SGHRS, CDR2 YFSETQ. The V end was cut by 3 bases, the J end by 7 bases, with 14 bases between. This CDR3 is 14 amino acids long. CDR3 sequence: CASSSPGEGNIQYF. For the CDR3, the DNA is TGCGCCAGCAGCTCTCCAGGGGAGGGTAACATTCAGTACTTC.